The TCR beta chain under discussion was sequenced for a study of beta chain features in type 1 diabetes. Notes on the study in general: Type 1 diabetes patients showed a moderate but significant shortening of TCRB CDR3s in all four CD4+ subsets. Equally in patients and controls, PCR might preferentially amplify shorter templates.

Blood was drawn once from each donor into heparinised tubes. The draws averaged around 0.12 L. Germline-derived CDR1 and CDR2 are LGHNA and YSLEER. With V trimmed by 2 bases and J by 8 bases, 12 bases remained unmatched. There are 16 residues in the CDR3. This clone was picked up a small number of times. The antigen is unknown. All of the isolated RNA was reverse transcribed, so expressed TCRB transcripts were sequenced. TCRdb's table, derived via immunoSEQ multiplex PCR, lists solely in-frame clones and lacks some. Among 150,000 to 180,000 clones listed, about a tenth were seen once. Sequencing was carried out using central memory CD4+ T cells from blood. This chain uses TRBV4-3 with TRBJ2-1, with 7 positions matching TRBD2. The TCR originated in a man aged 25-45 years with type 1 diabetes. The CDR3, as DNA: TGCGCCAGCAGCCAATCCGGGACTAACGGAAGAGATGAGCAGTTCTTC. This sequence encodes CASSQSGTNGRDEQFF.